A selection of T cell receptor beta chains follows, all from one sample in a study of cytomegalovirus exposure and HLA in healthy donors. Measured with immunoSEQ multiplex PCR; TCRdb has only the in-frame clones, and not every one. The table lists about 180,000 clones, roughly 76% of them singletons. Sequencing was done on a sample of PBMCs. The receptors originated from a woman between 18 and 29 years old in good health and CMV-seropositive. Both conserved end residues are part of each CDR3. D genes are given only for firm matches. A row's size may be missing; if present it is once, few, many or a size class.

clone_size	v_call	j_call	d_call	cdr3_nt	cdr3_aa
.	TRBV30	TRBJ1-2	.	TGTGCCTGGAAGCAGGGGTCGAGGGGCTACACCTTC	CAWKQGSRGYTF
.	TRBV7-3	TRBJ2-2	.	TGTGCCAGCAGCCTTACAACCGGACTCGTTGGCGGGGAGCTGTTTTTT	CASSLTTGLVGGELFF
.	TRBV11-2	TRBJ1-4	TRBD1	TGTGCCAGCAGCTTGGACCGGGACAGGGGAAGGGGTGAAAAACTGTTTTTT	CASSLDRDRGRGEKLFF
.	TRBV6-1	TRBJ1-1	TRBD1	TGTGCCAGCAGTGAAAACAGGGGGACTGAAGCTTTCTTT	CASSENRGTEAFF
.	TRBV11-2	TRBJ2-3	.	TGTGCCAGCAGCTTCCTGACAGTCCTGGGGACAGATACGCAGTATTTT	CASSFLTVLGTDTQYF
.	TRBV9	TRBJ2-3	TRBD1	TGTGCCAGCAGCGTACTTGAATACAGGGGGCGTGAAGATACGCAGTATTTT	CASSVLEYRGREDTQYF
.	TRBV15	TRBJ2-2	.	TGTGCCACCAATCCCGGTTTGAGCACGAACACCGGGGAGCTGTTTTTT	CATNPGLSTNTGELFF
.	TRBV7-3	TRBJ2-2	TRBD1	TGTGCCAGCAGCTTAGCGGCCGGGACAGTGAACACCGGGGAGCTGTTTTTT	CASSLAAGTVNTGELFF
.	TRBV2	TRBJ2-7	TRBD2	TGTGCCAGCAGTGGCGGACTAGCAGGGTCCTACGAGCAGTACTTC	CASSGGLAGSYEQYF
.	TRBV14	TRBJ2-1	TRBD1	TGTGCCAGCAGCCCTCTGCTAGGACAGGGAACTAATGAGCAGTTCTTC	CASSPLLGQGTNEQFF
.	TRBV14	TRBJ1-1	.	TGTGCCAGCAGCCTAGGTCGGGGCACTGAAGCTTTCTTT	CASSLGRGTEAFF
.	TRBV4-3	TRBJ1-6	.	TGCGCCAGCAGCCAAGTAGGAGGGTTCAATTCACCCCTCCACTTT	CASSQVGGFNSPLHF
.	TRBV20-1	TRBJ2-5	.	TGCAGTGCTAGAGCGGAGGCCCAGTACTTC	CSARAEAQYF
.	TRBV7-7	TRBJ2-5	TRBD1	TGTGCTAGCAGCCTTGGGACAGAACAAGAGACCCAGTACTTC	CASSLGTEQETQYF
.	TRBV6-5	TRBJ2-5	.	TGTGCCAGCAGTTACTCTGGGGCCGTACAAGAGACCCAGTACTTC	CASSYSGAVQETQYF
.	TRBV15	TRBJ2-2	TRBD2	TGTGCCACCAGCAGGCCCTTTCTTAGCGGGGGGAACACCGGGGAGCTGTTTTTT	CATSRPFLSGGNTGELFF
.	TRBV5-8	TRBJ1-5	.	TGTGCCAGCAGCGCAAGACCCCCGGGTCGACAGCCCCAGCATTTT	CASSARPPGRQPQHF
.	TRBV10-1	TRBJ2-1	TRBD2	TGCGCCAGCCCGGCGGGACTAGCGGGTGACAATGAGCAGTTCTTC	CASPAGLAGDNEQFF
.	TRBV5-6	TRBJ2-7	.	TGTGCCAGCAGCTTGGGTGTCTCCTACGAGCAGTACTTC	CASSLGVSYEQYF
.	TRBV6-1	TRBJ1-3	.	TGTGCCAGCAGTGAACAGTTTGGAAACACCATATATTTT	CASSEQFGNTIYF
.	TRBV5-8	TRBJ1-1	.	TGTGCCAGCAGCTCTGGGAGATTCGGGCGTGAAGCTTTCTTT	CASSSGRFGREAFF
.	TRBV18	TRBJ1-1	TRBD1	TGTGCCAGCTCACCCAATCCGGGACAGGGGGCTGGAGGGACTGAAGCTTTCTTT	CASSPNPGQGAGGTEAFF
few	TRBV10-3	TRBJ1-1	TRBD1	TGTGCCATCAGTGAGGACAGGGCGGACACTGAAGCTTTCTTT	CAISEDRADTEAFF
.	TRBV5-1	TRBJ2-7	.	TGCGCCAGCAGCTTGAGGCAGGATGGCTACGAGCAGTACTTC	CASSLRQDGYEQYF
.	TRBV10-3	TRBJ2-1	.	TGTGCCATCAGTGGTGGGGCTTACAATGAGCAGTTCTTC	CAISGGAYNEQFF
.	TRBV5-4	TRBJ2-3	.	TGTGCCAGCAGCCTCCCCGGGTGGGGGGAAGGCACAGATACGCAGTATTTT	CASSLPGWGEGTDTQYF
.	TRBV11-3	TRBJ2-3	.	TGTGCCAGCAGCCCACCGGGGGAGAAAGATACGCAGTATTTT	CASSPPGEKDTQYF
.	TRBV7-2	TRBJ2-2	.	TGTGCCAGCAGCCCCCTAGGTCGCAGCACCGGGGAGCTGTTTTTT	CASSPLGRSTGELFF
.	TRBV6-1	TRBJ2-7	.	TGTGCCAGCAGTGAACCCCCAGCCCTCACCCCGGAGGCCTTATACGAGCAGTACTTC	CASSEPPALTPEALYEQYF
.	TRBV7-2	TRBJ1-2	TRBD1	TGTGCCAGCAGACCCGGGACAGTATCTGGCTACACCTTC	CASRPGTVSGYTF
.	TRBV15	TRBJ2-2	TRBD2	TGTGCCACCAGCAGAGATTTAGCAGCGGGGGTCCGGACCGGGGAGCTGTTTTTT	CATSRDLAAGVRTGELFF